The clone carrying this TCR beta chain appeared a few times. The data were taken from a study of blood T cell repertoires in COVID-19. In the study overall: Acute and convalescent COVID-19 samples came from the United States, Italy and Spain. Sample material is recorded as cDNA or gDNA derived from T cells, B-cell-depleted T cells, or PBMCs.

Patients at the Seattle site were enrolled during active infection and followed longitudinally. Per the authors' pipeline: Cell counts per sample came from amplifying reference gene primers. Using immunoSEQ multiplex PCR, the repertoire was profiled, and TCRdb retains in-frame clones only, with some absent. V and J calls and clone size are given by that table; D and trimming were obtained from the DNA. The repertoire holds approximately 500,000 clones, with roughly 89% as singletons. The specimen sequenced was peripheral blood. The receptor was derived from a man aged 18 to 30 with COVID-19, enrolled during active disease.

The CDR3 loop reads CASSQDSYSGGIFYEQYF. DNA for the CDR3: TGTGCCAGCAGCCAAGATTCGTATAGCGGGGGGATCTTCTACGAGCAGTACTTC. This chain links TRBV3-1 (or the pseudogene TRBV3-2) with TRBJ2-7; 10 positions match TRBD2. The CDR3 totals 18 residues. Losses at the gene ends were 0 bases for V and 3 bases for J; bases not matched to a gene: 11. Germline lookup yields CDR1 LGHDT and CDR2 YNNKEL (reference sequence).